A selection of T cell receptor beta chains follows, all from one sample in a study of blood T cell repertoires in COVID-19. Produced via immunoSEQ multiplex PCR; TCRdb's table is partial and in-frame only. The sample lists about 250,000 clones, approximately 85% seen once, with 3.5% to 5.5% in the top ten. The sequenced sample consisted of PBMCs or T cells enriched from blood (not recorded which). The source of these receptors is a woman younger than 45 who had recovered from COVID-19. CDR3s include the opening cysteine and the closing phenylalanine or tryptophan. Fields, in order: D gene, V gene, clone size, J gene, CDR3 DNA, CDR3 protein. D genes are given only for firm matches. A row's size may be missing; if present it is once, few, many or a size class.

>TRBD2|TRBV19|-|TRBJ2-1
TGTGCCAGTATACCCCGAGCTAGCGGGGGGTACAATGAGCAGTTCTTC
CASIPRASGGYNEQFF
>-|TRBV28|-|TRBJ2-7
TGTGCCAGCAACCCCGGCGGGAACGAGCAGTACTTC
CASNPGGNEQYF
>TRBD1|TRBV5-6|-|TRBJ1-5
TGTGCCAGCAGCCTTACGACAGGGGGCGGTTGGAGCAATCAGCCCCAGCATTTT
CASSLTTGGGWSNQPQHF
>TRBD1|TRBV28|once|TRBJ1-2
TGTGCCAGCAGTTCTTATCTTTCGGGGGACAGGAGTAACTATGGCTACACCTTC
CASSSYLSGDRSNYGYTF
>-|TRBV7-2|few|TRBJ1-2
TGTGCCAGCAGCCAGGACATTCCCTTTAACTATGGCTACACCTTC
CASSQDIPFNYGYTF
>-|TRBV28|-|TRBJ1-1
TGTGCCAGCAGTTTTTTGGGGGGAAGAACGAACACTGAAGCTTTCTTT
CASSFLGGRTNTEAFF
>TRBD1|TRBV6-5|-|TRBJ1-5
TGTGCCAGCAGAACCGGGACAGGGGACGGTCAGCCCCAGCATTTT
CASRTGTGDGQPQHF
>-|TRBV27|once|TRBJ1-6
TGTGCCAGCAGTTTGGGAGGGAGGGATAATTCACCCCTCCACTTT
CASSLGGRDNSPLHF
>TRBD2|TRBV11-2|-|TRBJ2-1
TGTGCCAGCAGCCACGGGACTAGCGGGAGTTGGGATGAGCAGTTCTTC
CASSHGTSGSWDEQFF
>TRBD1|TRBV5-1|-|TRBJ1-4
TGCGCCAGCAGGACAGGGGCAAATGAAAAACTGTTTTTT
CASRTGANEKLFF
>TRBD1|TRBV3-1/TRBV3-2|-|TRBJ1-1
TGTGCCAGCAGCCTAACTGGACAGGGTTCCACTGAAGCTTTCTTT
CASSLTGQGSTEAFF
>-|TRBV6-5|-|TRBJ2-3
TGTGCCAGCAGTTACTCGAGTGGAGATACGCAGTATTTT
CASSYSSGDTQYF
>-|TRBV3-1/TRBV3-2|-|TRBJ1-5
TGTGCCAGCAGCCTATCACAGGGAAATCAGCCCCAGCATTTT
CASSLSQGNQPQHF
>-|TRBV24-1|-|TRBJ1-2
TGTGCCACCAGTGACCGGGTGGAGGATGGCTACACCTTC
CATSDRVEDGYTF
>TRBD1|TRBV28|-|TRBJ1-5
TGTGCCAGCAGTTTATGGGGGGTAATGAGGACAGGGGGTAACAATCAGCCCCAGCATTTT
CASSLWGVMRTGGNNQPQHF
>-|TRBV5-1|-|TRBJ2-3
TGCGCCAGCAGCCTTAGGACTGACACAGATACGCAGTATTTT
CASSLRTDTDTQYF
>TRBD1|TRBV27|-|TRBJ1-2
TGTGCCAGCAGTTTTCAAGGGACAGGAACTGGCTACACCTTC
CASSFQGTGTGYTF
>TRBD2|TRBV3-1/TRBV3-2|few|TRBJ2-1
TGTGCCAGCAGCCGACTAGCGGGGGATCAACGGCCCTCCTACAATGAGCAGTTCTTC
CASSRLAGDQRPSYNEQFF
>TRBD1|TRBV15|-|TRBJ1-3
TGTGCCACCAGCAATACCCGGGACAGGGTGGGGGACACCATATATTTT
CATSNTRDRVGDTIYF
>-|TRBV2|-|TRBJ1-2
TGTGCCAGCAGTCCTGCAGGGTTTTCTGGCTACACCTTC
CASSPAGFSGYTF
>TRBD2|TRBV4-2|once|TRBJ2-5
TGTGCCAGCAGCGGGACTAGCGGGGGCCAAGAGACCCAGTACTTC
CASSGTSGGQETQYF
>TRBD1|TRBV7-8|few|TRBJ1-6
TGTGCCAGCAGCTCCGGGACAGAGAATTCACCCCTCCACTTT
CASSSGTENSPLHF
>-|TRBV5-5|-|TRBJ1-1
TGTGCCAGCAGCTCGACACGTATGAACACTGAAGCTTTCTTT
CASSSTRMNTEAFF
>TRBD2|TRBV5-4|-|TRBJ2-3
TGTGCCAGCAGACCCTCTCCGGGACTAGCTGTAGGAACGCAGTATTTT
CASRPSPGLAVGTQYF
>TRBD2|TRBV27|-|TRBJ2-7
TGTGCCAGCAGCCAAATGGGACTAGCGGGAACGTACGAGCAGTACTTC
CASSQMGLAGTYEQYF
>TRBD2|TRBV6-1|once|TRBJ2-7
TGTGCCAGCAGTGCGCCGGGACTAGCGGCTACCATCTCCTACGAGCAGTACTTC
CASSAPGLAATISYEQYF
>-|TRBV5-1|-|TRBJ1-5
TGCGCCAGCAGCCCGGGTGGCGGTAATCAGCCCCAGCATTTT
CASSPGGGNQPQHF
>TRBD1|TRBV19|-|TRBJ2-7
TGTGCCAGTAGTACTAGAGGACAGGGCGCCTACGAGCAGTACTTC
CASSTRGQGAYEQYF
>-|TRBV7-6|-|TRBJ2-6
TGTGCCAGCAGCTTGAGTCAGGGGACTGGGGCCAACGTCCTGACTTTC
CASSLSQGTGANVLTF
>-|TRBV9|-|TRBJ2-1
TGTGCCAGCAGCCCCAGTGCGGGGAGCTCCTACAATGAGCAGTTCTTC
CASSPSAGSSYNEQFF
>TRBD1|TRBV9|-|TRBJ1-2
TGTGCCAGCAGCGTAGAACAGGGGAACTATGGCTACACCTTC
CASSVEQGNYGYTF
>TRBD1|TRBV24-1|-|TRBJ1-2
TGTGCCACCAGTGACCGGGACAGGAAATATGGCTACACCTTC
CATSDRDRKYGYTF
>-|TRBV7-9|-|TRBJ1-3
TGTGCCAGCAGCAAAGACGGGAACTCTGGAAACACCATATATTTT
CASSKDGNSGNTIYF
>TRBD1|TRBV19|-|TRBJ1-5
TGTGCCAGTAGTTGGACAGGGGGCGAGGCCCAGCATTTT
CASSWTGGEAQHF
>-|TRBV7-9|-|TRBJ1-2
TGTGCCAGCAGCTTAGGAGGGGAGGCTAACTATGGCTACACCTTC
CASSLGGEANYGYTF
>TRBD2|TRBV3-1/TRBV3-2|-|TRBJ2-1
TGTGCCAGCAGCCAAGATCAGGGACTAGCGATCGAGCAGTTCTTC
CASSQDQGLAIEQFF
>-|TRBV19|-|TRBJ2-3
TGTGCCAGTAGTATCGGGAATATTAGGACAGATACGCAGTATTTT
CASSIGNIRTDTQYF
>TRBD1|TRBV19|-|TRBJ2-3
TGTGCCAGTAGTCTCCAGGGGGATGCAGATACGCAGTATTTT
CASSLQGDADTQYF
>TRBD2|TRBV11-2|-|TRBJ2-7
TGTGCCAGCAGCTTGGGTGCGAGCGGGAGTAGGTACGAGCAGTACTTC
CASSLGASGSRYEQYF
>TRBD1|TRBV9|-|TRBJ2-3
TGTGCCAGCAGGGGACAGACAGATACGCAGTATTTT
CASRGQTDTQYF
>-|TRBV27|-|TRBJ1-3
TGTGCCAGCAGCCCTCGAATTGGGGGGGCTGGAAACACCATATATTTT
CASSPRIGGAGNTIYF
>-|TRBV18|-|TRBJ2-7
TGTGCCAGCTCACCTGAGGACAGCTACGAGCAGTACTTC
CASSPEDSYEQYF
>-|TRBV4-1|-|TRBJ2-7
TGCGCCAGCAGCCAATCCCCAGGGGCACCCTACGAGCAGTACTTC
CASSQSPGAPYEQYF
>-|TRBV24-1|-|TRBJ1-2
TGTGCCACCAGTGATGTACAGGGACGTGATGGCTACACCTTC
CATSDVQGRDGYTF
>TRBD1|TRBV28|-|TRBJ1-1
TGTGCCAGCAGTCCACCAGGGGGCCTAACTGAAGCTTTCTTT
CASSPPGGLTEAFF
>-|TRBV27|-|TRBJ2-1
TGTGCCAGCAGTTTGTCCGGGGTAAATGAGCAGTTCTTC
CASSLSGVNEQFF
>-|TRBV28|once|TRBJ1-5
TGTGCCAGCAGTATCATTGGAGGGTTTGGCAATCAGCCCCAGCATTTT
CASSIIGGFGNQPQHF
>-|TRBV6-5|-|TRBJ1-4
TGTGCCAGCAGGAAAGACAGTTGGCAGAGTGAAAAACTGTTTTTT
CASRKDSWQSEKLFF
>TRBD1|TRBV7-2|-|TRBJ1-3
TGTGCCAGCAGCTTAGACCCAAGGACAGGGGGCCTCTCTGGAAACACCATATATTTT
CASSLDPRTGGLSGNTIYF
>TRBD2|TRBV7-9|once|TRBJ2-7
TGTGCCAGCACCCCGGGACTAGCGGGAGACGAGCAGTACTTC
CASTPGLAGDEQYF
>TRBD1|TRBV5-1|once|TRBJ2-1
TGCGCCAGCAGCTTACCCCTGACAGGGGCCCACAATGAGCAGTTCTTC
CASSLPLTGAHNEQFF
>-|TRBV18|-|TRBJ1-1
TGTGCCAGCTCACCACCAGCGGGGACAAACACTGAAGCTTTCTTT
CASSPPAGTNTEAFF
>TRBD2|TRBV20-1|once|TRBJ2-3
TGCAGTGCTAGTGGGACTAGCGGTAGGGTGGCAGATACGCAGTATTTT
CSASGTSGRVADTQYF
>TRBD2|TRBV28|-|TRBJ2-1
TGTGCCAGCAGGAGAGGGCCAGCGGGAGGCTACAATGAGCAGTTCTTC
CASRRGPAGGYNEQFF
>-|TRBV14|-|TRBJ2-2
TGTGCCAGCAGCCACTACCTGGGAGCTCCTGAGGAGCTGTTTTTT
CASSHYLGAPEELFF
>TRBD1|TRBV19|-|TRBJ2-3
TGTGCCAGTGGACCGGGACAGGGGCGAGATACGCAGTATTTT
CASGPGQGRDTQYF
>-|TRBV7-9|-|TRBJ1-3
TGTGCCAGCAGCTATAGGGGAAGCAGTGGAAACACCATATATTTT
CASSYRGSSGNTIYF
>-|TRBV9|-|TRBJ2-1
TGTGCCAGCAGCGTAGATCCTAGGGGTGATGAGCAGTTCTTC
CASSVDPRGDEQFF
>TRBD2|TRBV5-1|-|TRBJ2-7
TGCGCCAGCAGCCTAAAGATAAGCGGGAGACCGTCCTACGAGCAGTACTTC
CASSLKISGRPSYEQYF
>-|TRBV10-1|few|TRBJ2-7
TGCGCCAGCAGTGAGTCAATGATGGCATACGAGCAGTACTTC
CASSESMMAYEQYF